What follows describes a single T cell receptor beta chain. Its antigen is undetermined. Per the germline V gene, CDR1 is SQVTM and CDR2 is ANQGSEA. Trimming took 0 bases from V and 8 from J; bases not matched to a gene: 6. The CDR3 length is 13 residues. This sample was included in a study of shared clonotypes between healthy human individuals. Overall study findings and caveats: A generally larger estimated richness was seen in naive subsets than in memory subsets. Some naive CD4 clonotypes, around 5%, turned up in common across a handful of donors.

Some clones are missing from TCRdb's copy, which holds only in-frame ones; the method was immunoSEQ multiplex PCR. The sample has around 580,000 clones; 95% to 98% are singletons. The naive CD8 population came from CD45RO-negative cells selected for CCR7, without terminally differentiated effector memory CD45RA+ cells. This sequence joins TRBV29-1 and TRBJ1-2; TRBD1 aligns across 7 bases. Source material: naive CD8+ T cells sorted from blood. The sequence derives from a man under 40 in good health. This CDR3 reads CSVEDPGGRGYTF. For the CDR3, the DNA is TGCAGCGTTGAAGATCCAGGGGGTAGGGGCTACACCTTC.